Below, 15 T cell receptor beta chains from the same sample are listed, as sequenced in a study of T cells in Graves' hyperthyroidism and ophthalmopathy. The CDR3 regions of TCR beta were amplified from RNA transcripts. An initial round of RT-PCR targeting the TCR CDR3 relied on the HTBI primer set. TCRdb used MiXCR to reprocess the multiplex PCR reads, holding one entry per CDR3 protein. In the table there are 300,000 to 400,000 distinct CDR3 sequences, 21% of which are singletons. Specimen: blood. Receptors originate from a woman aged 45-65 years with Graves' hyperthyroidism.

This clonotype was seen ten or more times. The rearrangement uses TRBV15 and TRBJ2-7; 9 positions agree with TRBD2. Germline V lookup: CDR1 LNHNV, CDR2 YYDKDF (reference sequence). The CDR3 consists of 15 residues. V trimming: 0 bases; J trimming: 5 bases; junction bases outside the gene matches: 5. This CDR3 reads CATSRDVAGVHEQYF. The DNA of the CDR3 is TGTGCCACCAGCAGAGATGTAGCGGGAGTTCACGAGCAGTACTTC. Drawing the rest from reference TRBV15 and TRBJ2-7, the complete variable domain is DAMVIQNPRYQVTQFGKPVTLSCSQTLNHNVMYWYQQKSSQAPKLLFHYYDKDFNNEADTPDNFQSRRPNTSFCFLDIRSPGLGDTAMYLCATSRDVAGVHEQYFGPGTRLTVT.

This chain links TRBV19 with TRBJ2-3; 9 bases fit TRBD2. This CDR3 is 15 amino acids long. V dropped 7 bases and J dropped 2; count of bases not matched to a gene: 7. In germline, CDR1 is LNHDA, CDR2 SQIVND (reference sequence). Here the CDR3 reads CASIRREGTTDTQYF. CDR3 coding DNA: TGTGCCAGTATACGGCGGGAGGGGACCACAGATACGCAGTATTTT.

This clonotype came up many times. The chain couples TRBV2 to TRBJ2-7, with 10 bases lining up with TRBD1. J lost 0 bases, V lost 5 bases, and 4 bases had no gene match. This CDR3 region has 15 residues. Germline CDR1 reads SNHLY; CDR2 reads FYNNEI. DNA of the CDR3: TGTGCCAGCAGTCAGGGACAGGGGTACTCCTACGAGCAGTACTTC. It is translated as CASSQGQGYSYEQYF. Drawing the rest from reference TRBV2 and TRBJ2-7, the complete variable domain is EPEVTQTPSHQVTQMGQEVILRCVPISNHLYFYWYRQILGQKVEFLVSFYNNEISEKSEIFDDQFSVERPDGSNFTLKIRSTKLEDSAMYFCASSQGQGYSYEQYFGPGTRLTVT.

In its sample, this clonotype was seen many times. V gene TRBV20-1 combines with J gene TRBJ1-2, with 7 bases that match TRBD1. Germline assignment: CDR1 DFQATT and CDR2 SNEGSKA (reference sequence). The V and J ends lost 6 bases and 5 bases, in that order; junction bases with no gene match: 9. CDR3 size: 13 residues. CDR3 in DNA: TGCAGTGCCCCCGAACAGGGGAATTATGGCTACACCTTC. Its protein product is CSAPEQGNYGYTF.

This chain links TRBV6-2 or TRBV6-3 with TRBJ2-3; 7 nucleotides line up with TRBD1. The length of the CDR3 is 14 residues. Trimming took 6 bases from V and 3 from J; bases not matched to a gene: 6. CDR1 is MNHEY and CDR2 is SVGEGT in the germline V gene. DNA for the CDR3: TGTGCCAGCAGCTCGGGACAGAGGACAGATACGCAGTATTTT. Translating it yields CASSSGQRTDTQYF.

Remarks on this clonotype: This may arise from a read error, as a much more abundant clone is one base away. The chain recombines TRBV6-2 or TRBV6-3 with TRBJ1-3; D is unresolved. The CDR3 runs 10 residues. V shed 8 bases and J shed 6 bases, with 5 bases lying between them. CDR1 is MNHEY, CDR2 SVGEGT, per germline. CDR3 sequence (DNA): TGTGCCAGCGGGAAAAACACCATATATTTT. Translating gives CASGKNTIYF.

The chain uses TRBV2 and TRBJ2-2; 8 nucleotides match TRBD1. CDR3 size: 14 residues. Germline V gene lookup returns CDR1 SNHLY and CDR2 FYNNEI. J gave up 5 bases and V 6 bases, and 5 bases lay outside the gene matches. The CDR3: CASSPGQVTGELFF. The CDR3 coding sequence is TGTGCCAGCAGCCCGGGACAGGTTACCGGGGAGCTGTTTTTT.

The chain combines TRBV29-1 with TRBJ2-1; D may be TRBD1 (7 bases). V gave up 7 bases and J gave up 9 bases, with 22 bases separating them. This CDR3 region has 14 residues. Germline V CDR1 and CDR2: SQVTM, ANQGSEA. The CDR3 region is CSDRTGGSSGEQFF. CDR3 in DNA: TGCAGCGATCGGACAGGAGGGAGCTCGGGTGAGCAGTTCTTC.

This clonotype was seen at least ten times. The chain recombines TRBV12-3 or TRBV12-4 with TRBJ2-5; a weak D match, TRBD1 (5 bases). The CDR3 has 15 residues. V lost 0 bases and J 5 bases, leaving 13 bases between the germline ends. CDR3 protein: CASSLARQLRETQYF. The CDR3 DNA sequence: TGTGCCAGCAGTTTAGCCAGACAGCTACGGGAGACCCAGTACTTC.

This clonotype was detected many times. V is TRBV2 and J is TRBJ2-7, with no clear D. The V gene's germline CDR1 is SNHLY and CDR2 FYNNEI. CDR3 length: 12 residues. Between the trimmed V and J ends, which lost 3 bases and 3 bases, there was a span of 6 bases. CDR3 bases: TGTGCCAGCAGTGAGGGGATCTACGAGCAGTACTTC. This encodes CASSEGIYEQYF.

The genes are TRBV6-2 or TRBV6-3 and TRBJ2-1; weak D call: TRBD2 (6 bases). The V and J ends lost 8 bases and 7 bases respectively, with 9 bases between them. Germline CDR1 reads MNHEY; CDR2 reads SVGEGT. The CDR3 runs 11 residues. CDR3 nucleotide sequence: TGTGCCAGCCGTAGCGGAAATGAGCAGTTCTTC. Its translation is CASRSGNEQFF.

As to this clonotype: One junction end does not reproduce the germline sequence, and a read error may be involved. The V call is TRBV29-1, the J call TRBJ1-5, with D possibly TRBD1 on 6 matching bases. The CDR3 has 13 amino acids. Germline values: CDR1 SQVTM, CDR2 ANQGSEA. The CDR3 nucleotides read TGTAGCGTTGGGGGCAGAGGAGGCCAGCCCCAGCATTTT. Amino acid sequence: CSVGGRGGQPQHF. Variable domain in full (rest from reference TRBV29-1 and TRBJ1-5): SAVISQKPSRDICQRGTSLTIQCQVDSQVTMMFWYRQQPGQSLTLIATANQGSEATYESGFVIDKFPISRPNLTFSTLTVSNMSPEDSSIYLCSVGGRGGQPQHFGDGTRLSIL.

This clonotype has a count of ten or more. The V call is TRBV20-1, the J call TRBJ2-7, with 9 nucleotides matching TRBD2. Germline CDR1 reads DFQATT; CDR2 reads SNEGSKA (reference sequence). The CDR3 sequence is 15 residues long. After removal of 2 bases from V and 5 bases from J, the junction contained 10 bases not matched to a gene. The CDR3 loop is CSARRAGGPVDEQYF. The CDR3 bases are TGCAGTGCTAGACGTGCGGGAGGGCCGGTGGACGAGCAGTACTTC.

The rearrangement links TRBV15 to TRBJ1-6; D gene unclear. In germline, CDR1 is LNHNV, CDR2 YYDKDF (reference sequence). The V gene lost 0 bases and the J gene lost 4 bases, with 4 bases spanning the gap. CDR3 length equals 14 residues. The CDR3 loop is CATSRDNYNSPLHF. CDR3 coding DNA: TGTGCCACCAGCAGAGACAATTATAATTCACCCCTCCACTTT.

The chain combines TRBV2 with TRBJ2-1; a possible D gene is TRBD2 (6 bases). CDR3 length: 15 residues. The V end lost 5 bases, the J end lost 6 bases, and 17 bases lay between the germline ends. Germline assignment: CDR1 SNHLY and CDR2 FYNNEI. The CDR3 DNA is TGTGCCAGCAGTTTTCCCGGGGAGGTTATCAATGAGCAGTTCTTC. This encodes CASSFPGEVINEQFF.